These 10 T cell receptor beta chains originate from one sample sequenced in a study of T cells in localized non-small cell lung cancer. Measured with immunoSEQ multiplex PCR; TCRdb has only the in-frame clones, and not every one. The table includes roughly 90,000 clones, approximately 91% detected once. Source: PBMCs, taken before any cancer treatment. The source of these receptors is a woman aged 40-69 years with stage II squamous cell lung carcinoma.

The rearrangement uses TRBV19 and TRBJ1-4; no reliable D call. This CDR3 spans 14 amino acids. Trimming took 5 bases from V and 6 from J, leaving 13 bases between them. Germline lookup yields CDR1 LNHDA and CDR2 SQIVND (reference sequence). CDR3 in amino acids: CASSSQPRDEKLFF. The DNA for the CDR3 is TGTGCCAGTAGTTCCCAACCCCGGGATGAAAAACTGTTTTTT.

This rearrangement joins TRBV6-5 to TRBJ2-7; D is unresolved. Germline V gene sequence: CDR1 MNHEY, CDR2 SVGAGI. This CDR3 comprises 13 residues. Trimming removed 2 bases from V and 4 bases from J, with 9 bases in between. The CDR3 region is CASSYQPWYEQYF. Here the CDR3 DNA reads TGTGCCAGCAGTTACCAGCCTTGGTACGAGCAGTACTTC.

The V call is TRBV19, the J call TRBJ1-1, with unresolved D. This CDR3 is built from 13 residues. The germline V gene encodes CDR1 LNHDA and CDR2 SQIVND (reference sequence). V was pared by 7 bases and J by 0 bases, with 9 bases between. The CDR3 sequence is CASKEGLNTEAFF. The DNA for the CDR3 is TGTGCCAGTAAAGAAGGCTTGAACACTGAAGCTTTCTTT.

The rearrangement links TRBV19 to TRBJ1-1; no clear D gene. V was shortened by 0 bases and J by 5 bases, with 7 bases between the two germline ends. Germline lookup yields CDR1 LNHDA and CDR2 SQIVND (reference sequence). This CDR3 has 13 residues. The CDR3 sequence is CASSIEGRTEAFF. As DNA, the CDR3 is TGTGCCAGTAGTATAGAGGGTCGGACTGAAGCTTTCTTT.

The V and J genes are TRBV19 and TRBJ2-6, with D unclear. V was clipped by 10 bases and J by 0 bases, with 13 bases between them. Germline V gene sequence: CDR1 LNHDA, CDR2 SQIVND (reference sequence). The CDR3 runs to 15 residues. The CDR3 DNA follows: TGTGCCACCCGGGCAGGCGGCTCTGGGGCCAACGTCCTGACTTTC. Its translation is CATRAGGSGANVLTF.

CDR3 sequence: CASRNSGGGEGYTF. Here the CDR3 DNA reads TGTGCCAGCAGGAACTCAGGGGGAGGCGAGGGCTACACCTTC. The chain joins TRBV6-1 to TRBJ1-2, with TRBD1 identical over 7 bases. Per the germline V gene, CDR1 is MNHNS and CDR2 is SASEGT. The CDR3 extends over 14 amino acids. Trimming at V came to 6 bases and at J to 8 bases, leaving 12 bases not matched to a gene.

The rearrangement links TRBV4-1 to TRBJ2-3; D may be TRBD1 or TRBD2 (6 bases each). Trimming took 0 bases from V and 5 from J, leaving 15 bases between them. There are 16 residues in the CDR3. The germline CDR1 and CDR2 sequences are MGHRA and YSYEKL. The CDR3 sequence: CASSQEWPQGGDTQYF. CDR3 DNA: TGCGCCAGCAGCCAAGAATGGCCACAGGGAGGAGATACGCAGTATTTT.

In DNA, the CDR3 is TGTGCCAGCAGTTATTCTAGGGGGAACACTGAAGCTTTCTTT. This translates into CASSYSRGNTEAFF. This chain uses TRBV6-5 with TRBJ1-1; maybe TRBD1 (5 bases). With 3 bases removed from V and 1 base from J, the gap between germline ends came to 9 bases. The CDR3 has 14 residues. Germline values: CDR1 MNHEY, CDR2 SVGAGI.

V usage is TRBV27 and J usage is TRBJ2-3; D assignment may be TRBD1 or TRBD2 (5 bases each). Germline V gene lookup returns CDR1 MNHEY and CDR2 SMNVEV (reference sequence). This CDR3 is 14 amino acids long. The CDR3 bases are TGTGTCGTTCGGGGCAGACTTAGCACAGATACGCAGTATTTT. This sequence encodes CVVRGRLSTDTQYF.

The gene calls are TRBV6-6 and TRBJ2-5; 7 positions match TRBD2. The CDR3 spans 15 residues. V lost 7 bases to trimming and J lost 4 bases; unmatched junction nucleotides: 12. Germline V gene sequence: CDR1 MNHNY, CDR2 SVGAGI (reference sequence). CDR3 bases: TGTGCCAGCACCTCTAAGGCGGGAGTAGGAGAGACCCAGTACTTC. It encodes CASTSKAGVGETQYF.